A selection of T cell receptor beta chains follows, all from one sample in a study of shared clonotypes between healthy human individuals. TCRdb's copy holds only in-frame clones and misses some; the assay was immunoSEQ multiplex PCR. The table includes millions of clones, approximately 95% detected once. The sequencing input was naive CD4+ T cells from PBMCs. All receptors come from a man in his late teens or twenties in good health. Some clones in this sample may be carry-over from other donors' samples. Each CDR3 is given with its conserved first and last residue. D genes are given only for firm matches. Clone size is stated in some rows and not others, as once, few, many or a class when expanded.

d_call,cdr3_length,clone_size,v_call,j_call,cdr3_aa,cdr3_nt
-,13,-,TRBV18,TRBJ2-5,CASSLLVRETQYF,TGTGCCAGCTCATTACTAGTCCGAGAGACCCAGTACTTC
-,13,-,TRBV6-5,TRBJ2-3,CASRLTSTDTQYF,TGTGCCAGCAGGCTGACTAGCACAGATACGCAGTATTTT
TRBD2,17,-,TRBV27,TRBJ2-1,CASSPSLPSGRANEQFF,TGTGCCAGCAGTCCTTCATTACCTAGCGGGAGGGCCAATGAGCAGTTCTTC
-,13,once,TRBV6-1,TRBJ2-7,CASSALTGYEQYF,TGTGCCAGCAGTGCACTAACAGGCTACGAGCAGTACTTC
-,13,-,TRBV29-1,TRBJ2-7,CSVRDGSGNEQYF,TGCAGCGTGAGGGACGGTTCTGGCAACGAGCAGTACTTC
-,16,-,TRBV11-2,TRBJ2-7,CASSLYRRGDSYEQYF,TGTGCCAGCAGCTTATATCGGCGGGGCGATTCCTACGAGCAGTACTTC
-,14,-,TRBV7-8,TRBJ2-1,CASSLAVFGRKEFF,TGTGCCAGCAGCTTAGCGGTCTTTGGCAGGAAGGAGTTCTTC
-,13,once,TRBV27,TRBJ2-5,CASSLRVAETQYF,TGTGCCAGCAGTTTGAGGGTCGCGGAGACCCAGTACTTC
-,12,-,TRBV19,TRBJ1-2,CASSSGYYGYTF,TGTGCCAGTAGTTCCGGGTACTATGGCTACACCTTC
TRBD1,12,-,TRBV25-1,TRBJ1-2,CASNTGGRGYTF,TGTGCCAGCAATACAGGGGGCAGGGGCTACACCTTC
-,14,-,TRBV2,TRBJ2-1,CASSDPPYYNEQFF,TGTGCCAGCAGTGATCCTCCCTACTACAATGAGCAGTTCTTC
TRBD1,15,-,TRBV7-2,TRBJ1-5,CASSEAGGRNQPQHF,TGTGCCAGCAGCGAGGCAGGGGGCCGCAATCAGCCCCAGCATTTT
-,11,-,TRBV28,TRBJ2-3,CASSWVDTQYF,TGTGCCAGCAGTTGGGTAGATACGCAGTATTTT
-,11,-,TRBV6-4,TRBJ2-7,CASSPRQVRYF,TGTGCCAGCAGCCCTCGACAGGTAAGGTACTTC
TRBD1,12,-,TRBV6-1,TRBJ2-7,CASTIQGYEQYF,TGTGCCAGCACTATACAGGGGTACGAGCAGTACTTC
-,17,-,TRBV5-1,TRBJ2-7,CASRPRDISLLGDEQYF,TGCGCCAGTAGACCCCGGGACATTTCTCTCCTGGGCGACGAGCAGTACTTC
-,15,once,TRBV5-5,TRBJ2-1,CASSLRGEIQWEQFF,TGTGCCAGCAGCTTGCGAGGGGAGATCCAATGGGAGCAGTTCTTC
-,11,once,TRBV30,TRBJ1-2,CAWSTNYGYTF,TGTGCCTGGAGTACTAACTATGGCTACACCTTC
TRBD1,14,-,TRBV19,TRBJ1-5,CASSDRETNQPQHF,TGTGCCAGTAGTGACAGGGAGACAAATCAGCCCCAGCATTTT
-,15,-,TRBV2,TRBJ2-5,CASSLLGTDQETQYF,TGTGCCAGCAGTCTCCTAGGGACCGACCAAGAGACCCAGTACTTC
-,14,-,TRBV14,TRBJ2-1,CASSRVGLPNREFF,TGTGCCAGCAGCCGGGTTGGGCTACCTAACAGGGAGTTCTTC
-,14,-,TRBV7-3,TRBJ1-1,CASSLTPGTTEAFF,TGTGCCAGCAGCTTAACACCCGGGACCACTGAAGCTTTCTTT
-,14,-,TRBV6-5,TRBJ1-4,CASRQWASDEKLFF,TGTGCCAGCAGGCAATGGGCGAGCGATGAAAAACTGTTTTTT
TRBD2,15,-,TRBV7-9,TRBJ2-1,CASRLGLAGGNEQFF,TGTGCCAGCAGATTGGGACTAGCGGGTGGCAATGAGCAGTTCTTC
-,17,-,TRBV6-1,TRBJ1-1,CASSEGWRGRGNTEAFF,TGTGCCAGCAGTGAAGGTTGGCGGGGGAGGGGGAACACTGAAGCTTTCTTT
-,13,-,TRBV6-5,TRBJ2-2,CASSYRETGELFF,TGTGCCAGCAGTTACAGGGAGACCGGGGAGCTGTTTTTT
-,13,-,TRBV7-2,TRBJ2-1,CASSLTRFNEQFF,TGTGCCAGCAGCCTGACCCGCTTTAATGAGCAGTTCTTC
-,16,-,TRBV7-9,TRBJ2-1,CASRASGGSSYNEQFF,TGTGCCAGCAGAGCCTCGGGTGGAAGCTCCTACAATGAGCAGTTCTTC
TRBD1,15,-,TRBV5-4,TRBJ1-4,CASSLGQGLNEKLFF,TGTGCCAGCAGTTTAGGACAGGGACTCAATGAAAAACTGTTTTTT
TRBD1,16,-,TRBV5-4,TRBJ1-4,CASSRRTGPNNEKLFF,TGTGCCAGCAGCCGCCGGACAGGGCCTAATAATGAAAAACTGTTTTTT
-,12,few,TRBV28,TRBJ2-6,CASLSGANVLTF,TGTGCCAGCCTTTCCGGGGCCAACGTCCTGACTTTC
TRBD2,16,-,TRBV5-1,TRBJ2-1,CASTLAGGPSYNEQFF,TGCGCCAGCACCCTAGCGGGAGGGCCTTCCTACAATGAGCAGTTCTTC
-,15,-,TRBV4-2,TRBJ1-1,CASSQMTGANTEAFF,TGTGCCAGCAGCCAGATGACGGGGGCGAACACTGAAGCTTTCTTT
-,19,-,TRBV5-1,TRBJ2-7,CASTERGVPLEGRLYEQYF,TGCGCCAGCACCGAAAGGGGGGTCCCTCTCGAGGGGCGTCTCTACGAGCAGTACTTC
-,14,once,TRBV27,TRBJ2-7,CASSLKFGSYEQYF,TGTGCCAGCAGTTTAAAGTTTGGGAGTTACGAGCAGTACTTC
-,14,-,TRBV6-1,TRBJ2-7,CASRSGTGIYEQYF,TGTGCCAGCAGAAGCGGGACAGGAATCTACGAGCAGTACTTC
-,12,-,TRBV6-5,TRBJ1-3,CASMSEGNTIYF,TGTGCCAGCATGAGCGAGGGAAACACCATATATTTT
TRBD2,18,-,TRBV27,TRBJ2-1,CASRPGRPTSGSRNEQFF,TGTGCCAGCAGACCAGGCCGCCCTACTAGCGGGAGTAGGAATGAGCAGTTCTTC
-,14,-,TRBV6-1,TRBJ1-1,CASSPLYRDTEAFF,TGTGCCAGCAGCCCTCTTTACAGGGACACTGAAGCTTTCTTT